Included here is one TCR beta chain sequence, with context. This specimen comes from a study of T-cell reconstitution after alpha-beta-depleted transplantation in children. A library of TCRbeta sequences, prepared with unique molecular identifiers, was generated. TCRdb reanalysed the PCR reads using MiXCR and keeps one entry per CDR3 protein. The sample lists about 610,000 distinct CDR3 sequences, roughly a tenth occurring once. The ends were cut back, 4 bases at V and 8 bases at J, with 15 bases in the middle. In germline, CDR1 is SGHRS, CDR2 YFSETQ. This CDR3 is 14 amino acids long. V and J are TRBV5-1 and TRBJ1-4; D is perhaps TRBD1 (5 bases). The clonotype was recovered from a human donor who donated a stem cell graft to a child with acute myeloid leukemia. The material was PBMCs from the stem cell graft donor, obtained from the stem cell graft. The CDR3 sequence is CASSSPGALEKLFF. In DNA form, the CDR3 reads TGCGCCAGCAGCAGCCCCGGGGCGTTAGAAAAACTGTTTTTT.